Following are 13 T cell receptor beta chains from one sample sequenced in a study of OX40 agonist ivuxolimab in advanced cancers. The table came from immunoSEQ multiplex PCR; TCRdb's copy has only in-frame clones and leaves some out. The sample has around 74,000 clones; roughly 92% are singletons. Sequenced material: CD4+ or CD8+ T cells sorted from blood, taken in a trial of the OX40 agonist ivuxolimab. The receptors come from an adult with an advanced solid tumor such as melanoma, head and neck, liver or kidney cancer.

V and J are TRBV29-1 and TRBJ1-2, with a possible D match to TRBD1 (5 bases). This CDR3 comprises 13 residues. CDR1 is SQVTM and CDR2 is ANQGSEA in the germline V gene. V lost 3 bases to trimming and J lost 3 bases, with 11 bases between them. The CDR3 region is CSVDGGVDYGYTF. CDR3 DNA sequence: TGCAGCGTTGACGGAGGGGTGGACTATGGCTACACCTTC.

V is TRBV4-1 and J is TRBJ2-7; 11 positions match TRBD2. The V gene's germline CDR1 is MGHRA and CDR2 YSYEKL. The ends lost 2 bases at V and 0 bases at J; junction bases unmatched: 3. This CDR3 comprises 16 residues. In DNA, the CDR3 is TGCGCCAGCAGCCAAACTACTAGCGGGGGCTCCTACGAGCAGTACTTC. Its protein product is CASSQTTSGGSYEQYF.

This clone is medium-sized in the sample. The chain employs TRBV7-2 and TRBJ2-7, with a tentative D call TRBD1 (8 bases). Trimming took off 3 bases at V and 2 bases at J, with 20 bases between the two ends. Germline V gene sequence: CDR1 SGHTA, CDR2 FQGNSA. The CDR3 covers 17 residues. For the CDR3, the DNA is TGTGCCAGCAGCTTGGGGAGGGGACAGGACTATACCTACGAGCAGTACTTC. The encoded protein is CASSLGRGQDYTYEQYF.

The genes are TRBV5-6 and TRBJ1-4; D gene unclear. This CDR3 spans 12 amino acids. Trimming removed 0 bases at V and 12 bases at J, with 9 bases between. Germline lookup yields CDR1 SGHDT and CDR2 YYEEEE. CDR3 DNA: TGTGCCAGCAGCTTGGAGGAATCGGAACTGTTTTTT. Translation: CASSLEESELFF. The full variable domain, with the rest looked up from reference TRBV5-6 and TRBJ1-4, is DAGVTQSPTHLIKTRGQQVTLRCSPKSGHDTVSWYQQALGQGPQFIFQYYEEEERQRGNFPDRFSGHQFPNYSSELNVNALLLGDSALYLCASSLEESELFFGSGTQLSVL.

The J gene is TRBJ1-2, the V gene TRBV16; D perhaps matches TRBD1 (5 bases). The CDR3 sequence is 16 residues long. Germline V lookup: CDR1 KGHSY, CDR2 FQNENV. Trimming removed 5 bases at V and 0 bases at J, with 16 bases between. CDR3 nucleotide sequence: TGTGCCAGCAGCTCAGGGAACCTCCTCCCTAACTATGGCTACACCTTC. As protein: CASSSGNLLPNYGYTF.

This clone was seen more than once but under ten times. The chain's CDR3 is CASSLGEDGYTF. The DNA for the CDR3 is TGTGCCAGCAGTTTGGGTGAGGATGGCTACACCTTC. The chain links TRBV6-5 to TRBJ1-2; D remains unclear. This CDR3 region has 12 residues. Germline V lookup: CDR1 MNHEY, CDR2 SVGAGI. V was clipped by 4 bases and J by 6 bases, with 9 bases between them.

The V gene is TRBV9, the J gene TRBJ1-4, with D perhaps TRBD1 (6 bases). Germline-derived CDR1 and CDR2 are SGDLS and YYNGEE. The CDR3 is 14 residues long. V shed 2 bases and J shed 8 bases, with 13 bases lying between them. CDR3 amino acids: CASSVGGAAEKLFF. The CDR3 DNA sequence: TGTGCCAGCAGCGTGGGGGGCGCGGCGGAAAAACTGTTTTTT.

This chain uses TRBV6-5 with TRBJ1-5; D possibly corresponds to TRBD1 (5 bases). The CDR3 is 13 amino acids. The germline V gene encodes CDR1 MNHEY and CDR2 SVGAGI. V lost 5 bases to trimming and J lost 5 bases, with 10 bases between them. CDR3 nucleotides: TGTGCCAGCAGTCGCCCAGGGCATCAGCCCCAGCATTTT. Residues: CASSRPGHQPQHF.

This chain uses TRBV13 with TRBJ2-1, with a weak D call TRBD1 (6 bases). The CDR3 contains 16 residues. Trimming removed 5 bases from V and 7 bases from J, with 21 bases in between. From germline, CDR1 is PRHDT and CDR2 FYEKMQ (reference sequence). CDR3 sequence reads: CASSPTRTDLRNEQFF. CDR3 nucleotide sequence: TGTGCCAGCAGCCCCACCCGGACAGATCTGAGAAATGAGCAGTTCTTC.

This chain joins TRBV7-8 and TRBJ1-3; possibly TRBD1 for D (6 bases). This CDR3 spans 15 amino acids. Germline-derived CDR1 and CDR2 are SGHVS and FQNEAQ. Trimming stripped 5 bases from V and 3 bases from J, with 14 bases between. The CDR3 protein is CASSRWGPGGNTIYF. The CDR3 region has the DNA TGTGCCAGCAGCCGATGGGGGCCCGGTGGAAACACCATATATTTT.

The chain combines TRBV6-4 with TRBJ2-2; the D gene is possibly TRBD1 (5 bases). V lost 4 bases to trimming and J lost 3 bases, with 12 bases between them. Germline CDR1 MRHNA, CDR2 SNTAGT. CDR3 size: 15 residues. CDR3 nucleotide sequence: TGTGCCAGCAGTGTTTTAGGGGCGGACACCGGGGAGCTGTTTTTT. This sequence encodes CASSVLGADTGELFF.

V is TRBV5-6 and J is TRBJ2-1; 9 positions agree with TRBD1. Germline V gene data show CDR1 as SGHDT and CDR2 as YYEEEE. The V gene end was trimmed by 5 bases and the J gene end by 6 bases; junction bases not matched to a gene: 6. The CDR3 has 14 residues. The CDR3 DNA reads TGTGCCAGCAGTCGGACAGGGGAGGGCAATGAGCAGTTCTTC. Encoded protein: CASSRTGEGNEQFF. Based on the CDR3 plus reference TRBV5-6 and TRBJ2-1, the full variable domain is DAGVTQSPTHLIKTRGQQVTLRCSPKSGHDTVSWYQQALGQGPQFIFQYYEEEERQRGNFPDRFSGHQFPNYSSELNVNALLLGDSALYLCASSRTGEGNEQFFGPGTRLTVL.

The sample holds a few counts of this clone. V is TRBV7-9 and J is TRBJ2-5, with 8 bases fitting TRBD2. CDR1 is SEHNR and CDR2 is FQNEAQ in the germline V gene (reference sequence). This CDR3 has 15 amino acids. V lost 4 bases and J lost 5; bases outside the gene matches: 9. CDR3 coding DNA: TGTGCCAGCAGCTCCCTCGGGGGGGTTCGGGAGACCCAGTACTTC. Protein sequence: CASSSLGGVRETQYF.